This T cell receptor (beta chain) was recorded in a study of cytomegalovirus exposure and HLA in healthy donors. Whole-study findings and limits: Most observed TCR sequences were rare, whereas some public TCRs were detected in many donors. Across all donors, roughly uniform sequencing depth was an assumption of the presence/absence analyses. Cytomegalovirus-associated TCR beta chains were listed, numbering 150 to 200.

The CDR3 has 12 residues. Looked up from germline, CDR1 is WNHNN and CDR2 is SYGVQD (reference sequence). With respect to this clone: The antigen is unknown.

Both 60 Vbeta primers and 13 Jbeta primers went into the PCR. TCRdb keeps only in-frame clones here, not all; method: immunoSEQ multiplex PCR. The repertoire holds 90,000 to 120,000 clones, with almost 80% as singletons. The receptor was isolated from a man aged 60 to 75 in good health and CMV-seropositive. This chain joins TRBV10-1 and TRBJ2-5; a weak D match, TRBD2 (5 bases). The DNA end lines up better with TRBJ2-7; the J call may be wrong. Sequenced: PBMCs. The CDR3 bases are TGCGCCAGCAGTGAACTAGGTGTCGAGCAGTACTTC. Encoded protein: CASSELGVEQYF.